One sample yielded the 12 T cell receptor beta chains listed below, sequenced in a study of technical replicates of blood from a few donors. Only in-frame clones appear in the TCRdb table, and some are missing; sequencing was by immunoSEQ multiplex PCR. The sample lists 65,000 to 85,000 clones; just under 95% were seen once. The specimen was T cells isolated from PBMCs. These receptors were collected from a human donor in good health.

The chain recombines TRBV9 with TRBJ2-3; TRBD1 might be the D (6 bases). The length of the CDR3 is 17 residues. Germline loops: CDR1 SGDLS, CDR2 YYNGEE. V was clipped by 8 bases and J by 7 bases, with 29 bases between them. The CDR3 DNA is TGTGCCAGTGAGGGGGTGGGTAGGACGGGAACGGGATATACGCAGTATTTT. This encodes CASEGVGRTGTGYTQYF.

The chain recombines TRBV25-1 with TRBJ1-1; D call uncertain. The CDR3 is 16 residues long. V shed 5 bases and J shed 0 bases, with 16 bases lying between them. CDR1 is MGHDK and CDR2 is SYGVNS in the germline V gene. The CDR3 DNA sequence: TGTGCCAGCAGTAGTCCGGTCGGGGAGGTGAACACTGAAGCTTTCTTT. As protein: CASSSPVGEVNTEAFF.

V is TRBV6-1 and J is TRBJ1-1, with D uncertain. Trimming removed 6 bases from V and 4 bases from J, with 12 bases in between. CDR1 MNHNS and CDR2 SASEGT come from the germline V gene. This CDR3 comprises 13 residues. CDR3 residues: CASRRGSVTEAFF. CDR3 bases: TGTGCCAGCAGACGAGGGAGTGTCACTGAAGCTTTCTTT.

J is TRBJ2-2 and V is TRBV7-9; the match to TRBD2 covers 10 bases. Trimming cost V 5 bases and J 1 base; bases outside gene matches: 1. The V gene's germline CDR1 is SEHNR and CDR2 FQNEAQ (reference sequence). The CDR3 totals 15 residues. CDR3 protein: CASSRLAGNTGELFF. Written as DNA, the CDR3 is TGTGCCAGCAGCCGACTAGCGGGGAACACCGGGGAGCTGTTTTTT.

The CDR3 sequence: CASRSRGVNTEAFF. CDR3 sequence (DNA): TGCGCCAGCAGGAGCAGGGGGGTGAACACTGAAGCTTTCTTT. This chain connects TRBV5-1 to TRBJ1-1; 7 nucleotides agree with TRBD1. The V segment lost 5 bases and the J segment 0 bases; nucleotides outside the gene matches: 4. Per the germline V gene, CDR1 is SGHRS and CDR2 is YFSETQ. This CDR3 region has 14 residues.

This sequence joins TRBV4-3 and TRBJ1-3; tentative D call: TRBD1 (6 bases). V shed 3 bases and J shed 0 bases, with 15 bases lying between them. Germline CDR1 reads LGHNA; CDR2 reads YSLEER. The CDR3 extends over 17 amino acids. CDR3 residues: CASSHRTEFFSGNTIYF. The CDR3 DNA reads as TGCGCCAGCAGCCACCGGACAGAATTCTTCTCTGGAAACACCATATATTTT.

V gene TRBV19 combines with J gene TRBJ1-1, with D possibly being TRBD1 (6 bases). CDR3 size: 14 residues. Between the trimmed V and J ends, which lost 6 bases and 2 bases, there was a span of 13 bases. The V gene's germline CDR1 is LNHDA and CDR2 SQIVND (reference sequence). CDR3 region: CASSLTGSNTEAFF. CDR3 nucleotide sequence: TGTGCCAGTAGCCTGACAGGATCAAACACTGAAGCTTTCTTT.

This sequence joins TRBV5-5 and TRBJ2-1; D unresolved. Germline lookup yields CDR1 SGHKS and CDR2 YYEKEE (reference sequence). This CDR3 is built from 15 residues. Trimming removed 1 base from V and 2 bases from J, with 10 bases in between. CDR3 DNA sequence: TGTGCCAGCAGCTTGTCTATCGCCGCCTACAATGAGCAGTTCTTC. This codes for CASSLSIAAYNEQFF.

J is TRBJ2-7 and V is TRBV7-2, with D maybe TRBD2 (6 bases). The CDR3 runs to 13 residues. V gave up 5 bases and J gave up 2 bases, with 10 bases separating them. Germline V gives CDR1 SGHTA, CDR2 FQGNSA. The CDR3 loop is CASSPGLPYEQYF. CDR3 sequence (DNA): TGTGCCAGCAGCCCGGGACTTCCCTACGAGCAGTACTTC.

The CDR3 sequence is CASSVGASGGQETQYF. In nucleotides, the CDR3 is TGTGCCAGCAGCGTTGGAGCAAGCGGAGGCCAAGAGACCCAGTACTTC. The rearrangement links TRBV5-4 to TRBJ2-5; D might be TRBD2 (5 bases). The germline V and J ends were trimmed by 4 bases and 1 base, with 17 bases remaining between them. Germline values: CDR1 SGHNT, CDR2 YYREEE (reference sequence). This CDR3 has 16 residues.

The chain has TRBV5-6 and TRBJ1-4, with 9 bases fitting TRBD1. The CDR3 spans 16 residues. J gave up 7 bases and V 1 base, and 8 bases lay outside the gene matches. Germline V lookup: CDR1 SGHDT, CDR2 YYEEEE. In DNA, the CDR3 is TGTGCCAGCAGCTTGTCTCCGGGACAGGGCGGTGAAAAACTGTTTTTT. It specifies CASSLSPGQGGEKLFF.

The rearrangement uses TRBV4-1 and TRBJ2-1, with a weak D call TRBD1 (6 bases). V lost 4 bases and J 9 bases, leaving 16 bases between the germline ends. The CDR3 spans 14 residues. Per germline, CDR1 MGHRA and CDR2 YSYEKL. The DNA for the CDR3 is TGCGCCAGCAGCCTAAGCACAGGGAAAGGTGAGCAGTTCTTC. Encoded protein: CASSLSTGKGEQFF.